The 25 T cell receptor beta chains given below trace back to one sample, sequenced in a study of regulatory T cells in long-lasting Graves disease. Regarding time point: newly diagnosed GD, antithyroid drugs for less than 3 months. Isolated PBMC RNA provided the starting material for the TCR library. Researchers made TCR beta libraries by using iRepertoire HTBI primers and running Arm-PCR on CDR3 regions. MiXCR was run by TCRdb on the multiplex PCR reads, yielding one entry per CDR3 protein. The table shows about 620,000 distinct CDR3 sequences, with roughly 15% occurring only once. Separately, the same data were catalogued under a study of T cells in Graves' hyperthyroidism and ophthalmopathy.

This specimen consisted of peripheral blood mononuclear cells (PBMCs), obtained at new diagnosis, from a patient treated with antithyroid drugs. All receptors derive from a woman in her 30s with Graves disease.

This clonotype was counted ten times or more. The chain links TRBV20-1 to TRBJ2-5, with D perhaps TRBD2 (5 bases). With 4 bases removed from V and 2 bases from J, the gap between germline ends came to 11 bases. Germline lookup yields CDR1 DFQATT and CDR2 SNEGSKA (reference sequence). This CDR3 spans 13 amino acids. The CDR3 sequence: CSAKRTAQETQYF. The DNA of the CDR3 is TGCAGTGCTAAACGGACTGCTCAAGAGACCCAGTACTTC.

This clonotype turned up a few times. The chain carries TRBV7-2 and TRBJ1-5, with a possible D match to TRBD1 (5 bases). CDR3 size: 16 residues. CDR1 is SGHTA and CDR2 is FQGNSA in the germline V gene. Trimming took off 1 base at V and 6 bases at J, with 16 bases between the two ends. CDR3 residues: CASSLGMGRGGQPQHF. The DNA for the CDR3 is TGTGCCAGCAGCTTAGGAATGGGTCGTGGGGGTCAGCCCCAGCATTTT.

Regarding this clonotype: A clone one base away is much larger, so this may be a read error. CDR3 loop: CASRKDRLNTEAFF. CDR3 coding DNA: TGTGCCAGCAGGAAGGACAGATTGAACACTGAAGCTTTCTTT. The chain has TRBV6-1 and TRBJ1-1; D perhaps matches TRBD1 (6 bases). The CDR3 is 14 amino acids. Trimming stripped 6 bases from V and 0 bases from J, with 11 bases between. CDR1 and CDR2 (germline): MNHNS, SASEGT.

The CDR3 DNA sequence: TGTGCCATCCAAGGGGGGAACACCGGGGAGCTGTTTTTT. Protein product: CAIQGGNTGELFF. V is TRBV10-3 and J is TRBJ2-2; a possible D gene is TRBD1 (6 bases). V was pared by 8 bases and J by 1 base, with 8 bases between. CDR3 length: 13 amino acids. Looked up from germline, CDR1 is ENHRY and CDR2 is SYGVKD.

The V gene is TRBV18, the J gene TRBJ1-1, with a tentative D call TRBD1 (5 bases). This CDR3 has 16 residues. Trimming shortened V by 3 bases and J by 5 bases, and 19 bases separated the two germline ends. The V gene's germline CDR1 is KGHSH and CDR2 LQKENI. This CDR3 reads CASSPTRDILRTEAFF. In DNA, the CDR3 is TGTGCCAGCTCACCCACCAGGGATATCTTGAGGACTGAAGCTTTCTTT. Full variable domain (missing parts from reference TRBV18 and TRBJ1-1): NAGVMQNPRHLVRRRGQEARLRCSPMKGHSHVYWYRQLPEEGLKFMVYLQKENIIDESGMPKERFSAEFPKEGPSILRIQQVVRGDSAAYFCASSPTRDILRTEAFFGQGTRLTVV.

This clonotype was recorded a few times. The gene calls are TRBV5-1 and TRBJ2-7; D is perhaps TRBD2 (5 bases). Germline CDR1 is SGHRS and CDR2 is YFSETQ. V lost 4 bases and J 0 bases, leaving 14 bases between the germline ends. The CDR3 runs to 15 residues. The chain's CDR3 is CASSPRLGSSYEQYF. The CDR3 bases are TGCGCCAGCAGCCCTCGGCTAGGGAGCTCCTACGAGCAGTACTTC.

V and J are TRBV7-6 and TRBJ2-5; D is undetermined. Germline V gene lookup returns CDR1 SGHVS and CDR2 FNYEAQ. V gave up 4 bases and J gave up 5 bases, with 11 bases separating them. CDR3 length equals 13 residues. The CDR3 DNA reads as TGTGCCAGCAGCTCTTTTCTCGGGGAGACCCAGTACTTC. This codes for CASSSFLGETQYF.

The rearrangement uses TRBV18 and TRBJ1-5; no clear D. The CDR3 spans 13 residues. Per the germline V gene, CDR1 is KGHSH and CDR2 is LQKENI. The germline V and J ends were trimmed by 4 bases and 6 bases, with 10 bases remaining between them. The CDR3 here is CASSLHEGQPQHF. CDR3 coding DNA: TGTGCCAGCTCACTGCACGAGGGTCAGCCCCAGCATTTT.

This clonotype was seen at least ten times. V usage is TRBV28 and J usage is TRBJ2-4; D possibly matches TRBD1 or TRBD2 (7 bases each). V gave up 5 bases and J gave up 3 bases, with 23 bases separating them. CDR3 length: 18 residues. The germline CDR1 and CDR2 sequences are MDHEN and SYDVKM. Here the CDR3 reads CASSLRSTGRERKNIQYF. The CDR3 DNA is TGTGCCAGCAGTCTCCGTTCGACAGGGAGGGAGCGCAAAAACATTCAGTACTTC. Together with reference TRBV28 and TRBJ2-4, the CDR3 gives the full variable domain: DVKVTQSSRYLVKRTGEKVFLECVQDMDHENMFWYRQDPGLGLRLIYFSYDVKMKEKGDIPEGYSVSREKKERFSLILESASTNQTSMYLCASSLRSTGRERKNIQYFGAGTRLSVL.

The chain carries TRBV19 and TRBJ1-1, with unresolved D. The CDR3 sequence is 11 residues long. V lost 4 bases and J 7 bases, leaving 7 bases between the germline ends. Germline V gene data show CDR1 as LNHDA and CDR2 as SQIVND (reference sequence). CDR3 sequence: CASSTRSEAFF. Written as DNA, the CDR3 is TGTGCCAGTAGTACCCGCAGTGAAGCTTTCTTT.

The CDR3 is CASSYLPSGRAGEQFF. The CDR3 DNA reads TGTGCCAGCAGTTACCTTCCTAGCGGGAGGGCCGGTGAGCAGTTCTTC. The chain recombines TRBV7-8 with TRBJ2-1, with 12 bases lining up with TRBD2. The germline gives CDR1 SGHVS, CDR2 FQNEAQ. V lost 6 bases to trimming and J lost 9 bases; unmatched junction nucleotides: 12. The CDR3 contains 16 residues.

The CDR3 loop reads CASSLGTSGTGDTQYF. The DNA of the CDR3 is TGTGCCAGCAGTTTAGGGACTAGCGGGACGGGAGATACGCAGTATTTT. This sequence joins TRBV12-3 or TRBV12-4 and TRBJ2-3; TRBD2 matches 12 bases. CDR3 length: 16 residues. The trim removed 1 base at V and 5 bases at J, leaving 4 bases unmatched.

V usage is TRBV7-6 and J usage is TRBJ2-3, with D perhaps TRBD1 or TRBD2 (7 bases each). Per the germline V gene, CDR1 is SGHVS and CDR2 is FNYEAQ. The CDR3 extends over 16 amino acids. The V and J ends lost 1 base and 2 bases respectively, with 13 bases between them. This CDR3 is CASSLGEGQHTDTQYF. The CDR3 DNA follows: TGTGCCAGCAGCTTAGGGGAGGGACAGCACACAGATACGCAGTATTTT.

The genes are TRBV5-1 and TRBJ2-7; D is tentatively TRBD1 or TRBD2 (5 bases each). The germline gives CDR1 SGHRS, CDR2 YFSETQ. V gave up 4 bases and J gave up 2 bases, with 10 bases separating them. The CDR3 has 13 amino acids. In nucleotides, the CDR3 is TGCGCCAGCAGCCGGGACGTACCCTACGAGCAGTACTTC. Residues: CASSRDVPYEQYF.

This clonotype was counted a few times. The CDR3 loop reads CASSQNPDTQYF. CDR3 sequence (DNA): TGTGCCAGCAGTCAAAACCCAGATACGCAGTATTTT. This chain connects TRBV2 to TRBJ2-3; D gene unclear. V was cut by 5 bases and J by 4 bases, with 7 bases left in between. The CDR3 has 12 residues. The germline V gene encodes CDR1 SNHLY and CDR2 FYNNEI.

In regard to this clonotype: This could be a read error, since a much larger clone is one nucleotide away. V and J are TRBV20-1 and TRBJ2-7; a possible D gene is TRBD2 (6 bases). Germline V lookup: CDR1 DFQATT, CDR2 SNEGSKA (reference sequence). The CDR3 is 12 amino acids. CDR3 sequence: CNAGTVGNEQYF. The DNA of the CDR3 is TGCAATGCGGGAACAGTGGGGAACGAGCAGTACTTC.

This clonotype has just a few counts. This chain connects TRBV6-2 or TRBV6-3 to TRBJ2-2, with TRBD2 matching over 8 bases. There are 16 residues in the CDR3. Germline loops: CDR1 MNHEY, CDR2 SVGEGT. After removal of 7 bases from V and 2 bases from J, the junction contained 9 bases not matched to a gene. CDR3 nucleotides: TGTGCCAGCAATTCACGACTAGCGAGAAACACCGGGGAGCTGTTTTTT. Encoded protein: CASNSRLARNTGELFF.

There are many counts of this clonotype. The rearrangement links TRBV28 to TRBJ2-2; the D is unclear. The ends were cut back, 5 bases at V and 2 bases at J, with 6 bases in the middle. Germline V gene data show CDR1 as MDHEN and CDR2 as SYDVKM. This CDR3 is built from 13 residues. DNA for the CDR3: TGTGCCAGCAGTGTCCTCAACACCGGGGAGCTGTTTTTT. Amino acids: CASSVLNTGELFF. Variable domain in full (rest from reference TRBV28 and TRBJ2-2): DVKVTQSSRYLVKRTGEKVFLECVQDMDHENMFWYRQDPGLGLRLIYFSYDVKMKEKGDIPEGYSVSREKKERFSLILESASTNQTSMYLCASSVLNTGELFFGEGSRLTVL.

The genes are TRBV5-5 and TRBJ2-5; 7 nucleotides align to TRBD1. The V and J ends lost 7 bases and 5 bases, in that order; junction bases with no gene match: 8. The CDR3 length is 13 residues. Germline V gives CDR1 SGHKS, CDR2 YYEKEE (reference sequence). CDR3 nucleotide sequence: TGTGCCAGCTCGACAGGGCTTAGGGAGACCCAGTACTTC. It translates to CASSTGLRETQYF.

The rearrangement uses TRBV27 and TRBJ2-6, with TRBD1 matching 12 bases. Germline-derived CDR1 and CDR2 are MNHEY and SMNVEV (reference sequence). CDR3 length: 22 amino acids. V was clipped by 3 bases and J by 0 bases; unmatched bases: 15. The CDR3 DNA sequence: TGTGCCAGCAGTTTGCTCGGAACCGGGACAGGGGGCGCAAGCTCTGGGGCCAACGTCCTGACTTTC. The encoded protein is CASSLLGTGTGGASSGANVLTF.

The chain employs TRBV20-1 and TRBJ2-1; D unclear. V was clipped by 3 bases and J by 1 base, with 10 bases between them. This CDR3 region has 14 residues. The germline CDR1 and CDR2 sequences are DFQATT and SNEGSKA (reference sequence). CDR3 DNA sequence: TGCAGTGCTAGCTGGCTAGAGTCCTACAATGAGCAGTTCTTC. Its protein product is CSASWLESYNEQFF.

J is TRBJ1-1 and V is TRBV7-8; D remains unclear. Germline assignment: CDR1 SGHVS and CDR2 FQNEAQ. The V end was cut by 2 bases, the J end by 0 bases, with 16 bases between. The CDR3 extends over 17 amino acids. CDR3 bases: TGTGCCAGCAGCTTATTGGCAGGAGGTTCCATGAACACTGAAGCTTTCTTT. Translated, it gives CASSLLAGGSMNTEAFF. The whole variable domain, remainder taken from reference TRBV7-8 and TRBJ1-1, is GAGVSQSPRYKVAKRGQDVALRCDPISGHVSLFWYQQALGQGPEFLTYFQNEAQLDKSGLPSDRFFAERPEGSVSTLKIQRTQQEDSAVYLCASSLLAGGSMNTEAFFGQGTRLTVV.

This clonotype was recorded at least ten times. Compared with germline, one end of the junction differs, possibly owing to a read error. The rearrangement links TRBV7-9 to TRBJ2-3; D is ambiguous. Germline V gene sequence: CDR1 SEHNR, CDR2 FQNEAQ (reference sequence). The CDR3 has 13 residues. CDR3 loop: CASSPGSTDTQYF. The CDR3 DNA follows: TGCGCCAGCAGCCCAGGTAGCACAGATACGCAGTATTTT.

This sequence joins TRBV6-2 or TRBV6-3 and TRBJ2-6; D call uncertain. The CDR3 covers 15 residues. Trimming stripped 5 bases from V and 2 bases from J, with 10 bases between. Germline CDR1 is MNHEY and CDR2 is SVGEGT. The DNA for the CDR3 is TGTGCCAGCAGTCTCGGGTGGACTGGGGCCAACGTCCTGACTTTC. Its translation is CASSLGWTGANVLTF.

The V call is TRBV27, the J call TRBJ2-7; D is possibly TRBD1 (5 bases). Germline V gene data show CDR1 as MNHEY and CDR2 as SMNVEV (reference sequence). The CDR3 contains 15 residues. V was cut by 2 bases and J by 4 bases, with 15 bases left in between. The CDR3 nucleotides read TGTGCCAGCAGTTTAACGGCAGAGGACACATACGAGCAGTACTTC. This gives the protein CASSLTAEDTYEQYF.